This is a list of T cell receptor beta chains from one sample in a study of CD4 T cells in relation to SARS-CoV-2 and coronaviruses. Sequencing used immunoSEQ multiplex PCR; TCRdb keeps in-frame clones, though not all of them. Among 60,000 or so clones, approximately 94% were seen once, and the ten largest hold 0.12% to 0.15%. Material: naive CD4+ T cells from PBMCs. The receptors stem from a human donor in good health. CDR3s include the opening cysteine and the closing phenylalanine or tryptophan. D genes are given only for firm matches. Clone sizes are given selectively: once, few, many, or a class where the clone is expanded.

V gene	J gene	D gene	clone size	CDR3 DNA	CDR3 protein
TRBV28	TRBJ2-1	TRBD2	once	TGTGCCAGCAGTCACAGCGGGAGGGTCGGCAATGAGCAGTTCTTC	CASSHSGRVGNEQFF
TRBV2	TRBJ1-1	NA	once	TGTGCCAGAAGGGGAAACACTGAAGCTTTCTTT	CARRGNTEAFF
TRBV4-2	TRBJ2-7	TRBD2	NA	TGTGCCAGCAGCCAAGGAACTAGCGGGTCTTCTGAGCAGTACTTC	CASSQGTSGSSEQYF
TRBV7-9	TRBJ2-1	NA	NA	TGTGCCAGCAGCTTAATAGGTCCGGTACAGTTCTTC	CASSLIGPVQFF
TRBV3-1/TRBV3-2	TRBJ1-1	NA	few	TGTGCCAGCAGCCAAGGGGGTACTGAAGCTTTCTTT	CASSQGGTEAFF
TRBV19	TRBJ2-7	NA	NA	TGTGCCAGTCGGTCGGGGCCACGAGGGAACGAGCAGTACTTC	CASRSGPRGNEQYF
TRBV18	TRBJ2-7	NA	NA	TGTGCCAGCTCACTAAATGGGGGATCGTCGGCCTACGAGCAGTACTTC	CASSLNGGSSAYEQYF
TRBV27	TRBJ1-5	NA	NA	TGTGCCAGCAGTTTATCTCCATTTGGGGGGGGGAATCAGCCCCAGCATTTT	CASSLSPFGGGNQPQHF
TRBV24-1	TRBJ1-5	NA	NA	TGTGCCACCAGTGATTCTGGCAGGACATCACATCAGCCCCAGCATTTT	CATSDSGRTSHQPQHF
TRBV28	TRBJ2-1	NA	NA	TGTGCCAGCCCCCCGCGAGGGATTAACAATGAGCAGTTCTTC	CASPPRGINNEQFF
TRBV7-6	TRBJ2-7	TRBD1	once	TGTGCCAGCAGCTCGAGGACAGGGTATTCCTACGAGCAGTACTTC	CASSSRTGYSYEQYF
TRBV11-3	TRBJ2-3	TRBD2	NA	TGTGCCAGCAGCCATGGACTAGCGGGAGGAGATACGCAGTATTTT	CASSHGLAGGDTQYF
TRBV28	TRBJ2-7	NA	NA	TGTGCCAGCAGCCCACCCGGACTCCGGGCGTACGAGCAGTACTTC	CASSPPGLRAYEQYF
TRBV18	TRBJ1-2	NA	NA	TGTGCCAGCTCACCCGGACAGAACCCAAACTATGGCTACACCTTC	CASSPGQNPNYGYTF
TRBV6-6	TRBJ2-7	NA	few	TGTGCCAGCAGTTTCGATCCTACCCCCTCCTACGAGCAGTACTTC	CASSFDPTPSYEQYF
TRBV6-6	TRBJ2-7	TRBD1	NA	TGTGCCAGCAGTTACACTGAAGGACAGGCCGGCGAGCAGTACTTC	CASSYTEGQAGEQYF
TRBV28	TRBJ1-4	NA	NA	TGTGCCAGCAGTTTATTCTTATCAACTAATGAAAAACTGTTTTTT	CASSLFLSTNEKLFF
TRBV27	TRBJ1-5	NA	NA	TGTGCCAGCAGTTTGGGAGGGATCAATCAGCCCCAGCATTTT	CASSLGGINQPQHF
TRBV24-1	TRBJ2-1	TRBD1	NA	TGTGCCACCAGTGGGGGACAGGGGATGGTGGGGAACTACAATGAGCAGTTCTTC	CATSGGQGMVGNYNEQFF
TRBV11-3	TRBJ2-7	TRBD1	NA	TGTGCCAGCAGGGCCGGGACAGGGAACGAGAAGCAGTACTTC	CASRAGTGNEKQYF
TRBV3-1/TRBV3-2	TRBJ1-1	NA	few	TGTGCCAGCAGCCTTCGCCCGGGCCTGAACACTGAAGCTTTCTTT	CASSLRPGLNTEAFF
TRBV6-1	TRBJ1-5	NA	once	TGTGCCAGCAGTGAATTAGGTCTTGGCTCCCAGCCCCAGCATTTT	CASSELGLGSQPQHF
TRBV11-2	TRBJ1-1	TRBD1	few	TGTGCCAGCAGCCCAAGACAGGGACGAAACACTGAAGCTTTCTTT	CASSPRQGRNTEAFF
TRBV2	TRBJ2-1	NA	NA	TGTGCCAGCTCGTTCCACAATGAGCAGTTCTTC	CASSFHNEQFF